The 10 T cell receptor beta chains presented below share a single source sample, sequenced in a study of blood T cell repertoires in COVID-19. Sequencing used immunoSEQ multiplex PCR; TCRdb keeps in-frame clones, though not all of them. The data show approximately 90,000 clones, approximately 80% seen once. Sequenced input: peripheral blood. Receptors originate from a man in his 70s with COVID-19, enrolled during active disease.

The rearrangement joins TRBV7-9 to TRBJ2-5; 14 nucleotides line up with TRBD2. V gave up 4 bases and J gave up 7 bases; unmatched junction bases: 8. The CDR3 contains 16 residues. CDR1 SEHNR and CDR2 FQNEAQ come from the germline V gene (reference sequence). CDR3 nucleotide sequence: TGTGCCAGCAGCTCCCCCCCTGGACTAGCGGGGGGGACCCAGTACTTC. Protein product: CASSSPPGLAGGTQYF.

The genes are TRBV18 and TRBJ1-1; weak D call: TRBD1 (6 bases). CDR1 KGHSH and CDR2 LQKENI come from the germline V gene. V was shortened by 6 bases and J by 2 bases, with 13 bases between the two germline ends. This CDR3 has 14 amino acids. In DNA, the CDR3 is TGTGCCAGCTCCCCCATGGGGGCTAACACTGAAGCTTTCTTT. This translates into CASSPMGANTEAFF.

V is TRBV11-3 and J is TRBJ2-5; 7 positions match TRBD2. Germline CDR1 reads SGHNT; CDR2 reads YENEEA. This CDR3 region has 14 residues. Unmatched junction bases numbered 4, after V lost 5 bases and J lost 1 base. The CDR3 sequence: CASSPGGSQETQYF. In nucleotides, the CDR3 is TGTGCCAGCAGCCCGGGGGGTAGCCAAGAGACCCAGTACTTC.

The chain couples TRBV5-1 to TRBJ2-7, with a weak D call TRBD1 (6 bases). Germline loops: CDR1 SGHRS, CDR2 YFSETQ. This CDR3 has 15 amino acids. With 4 bases removed from V and 3 bases from J, the gap between germline ends came to 17 bases. CDR3 bases: TGCGCCAGCAGCCTAAGGACAGATAGTGGCTACGAGCAGTACTTC. Translating it yields CASSLRTDSGYEQYF. Looking up the rest from reference TRBV5-1 and TRBJ2-7 gives the full variable domain: KAGVTQTPRYLIKTRGQQVTLSCSPISGHRSVSWYQQTPGQGLQFLFEYFSETQRNKGNFPGRFSGRQFSNSRSEMNVSTLELGDSALYLCASSLRTDSGYEQYFGPGTRLTVT.

This clone came up many times. The rearrangement joins TRBV2 to TRBJ1-2; TRBD1 aligns across 7 bases. The germline V gene encodes CDR1 SNHLY and CDR2 FYNNEI. The CDR3 has 14 amino acids. With V trimmed by 6 bases and J by 5 bases, 9 bases remained unmatched. The CDR3 sequence: CASRDRDSSYGYTF. The CDR3 DNA follows: TGTGCCAGCAGAGACCGGGACAGCAGTTATGGCTACACCTTC.

This clone occurred a few times. This chain links TRBV28 with TRBJ1-3; TRBD1 might be the D (6 bases). V was pared by 2 bases and J by 4 bases, with 15 bases between. Germline V gene sequence: CDR1 MDHEN, CDR2 SYDVKM. The CDR3 has 16 residues. CDR3 loop: CASSLPGETRGNTIYF. The CDR3 DNA is TGTGCCAGCAGTTTACCAGGGGAAACCCGGGGAAACACCATATATTTT.

Details on this clone: A much larger clone lies one base from this, so it may be a read error. Other DNA sequences in the sample encode the same CDR3. The rearrangement joins TRBV2 to TRBJ2-7; D may be TRBD1 (5 bases). Germline values: CDR1 SNHLY, CDR2 FYNNEI. Deletions cut 3 bases from V and 0 bases from J, with 6 bases between. This CDR3 has 13 residues. The CDR3 protein is CASSEQGSYEQYF. The CDR3 nucleotides read TGTGCCAGCAGTGAGCAGGGCTCCTACGAGCAGTACTTC.

V and J are TRBV19 and TRBJ2-7; 9 nucleotides line up with TRBD2. Germline CDR1 and CDR2: LNHDA and SQIVND (reference sequence). The CDR3 contains 15 residues. The junction had 4 bases not matched to a gene; V was cut back by 3 bases and J by 1 base. CDR3 DNA sequence: TGTGCCAGTAGTATGATCCTAGCGGGATCCTACGAGCAGTACTTC. Its protein product is CASSMILAGSYEQYF.

The rearrangement links TRBV9 to TRBJ2-3; no definite D call. Trimming shortened V by 0 bases and J by 5 bases, and 10 bases separated the two germline ends. CDR3 size: 14 residues. Germline CDR1 is SGDLS and CDR2 is YYNGEE. In DNA form, the CDR3 reads TGTGCCAGCAGCGTAGGTCCAACAGAAGATACGCAGTATTTT. This sequence encodes CASSVGPTEDTQYF.

The chain combines TRBV19 with TRBJ1-3, with D possibly TRBD1 on 5 matching bases. Germline loops: CDR1 LNHDA, CDR2 SQIVND (reference sequence). CDR3 size: 14 residues. V lost 7 bases and J 2 bases, leaving 12 bases between the germline ends. This chain's CDR3 is CASTTGGAGNTIYF. The CDR3 DNA reads as TGTGCCAGTACCACCGGGGGGGCTGGAAACACCATATATTTT.